This TCR beta chain was sequenced during a study of T cells in Graves' hyperthyroidism and ophthalmopathy. Unmatched junction bases numbered 12, after V lost 3 bases and J lost 6 bases. Germline V CDR1 and CDR2: MNHEY, SVGAGI. The CDR3 runs 17 residues. Regions amplified from RNA transcripts were the TCR beta CDR3 regions. The HTBI set primed first-round TCR CDR3 RT-PCR. TCRdb used MiXCR to reprocess the multiplex PCR reads, holding one entry per CDR3 protein. The table has about 270,000 distinct CDR3 sequences, roughly 22% seen once. This receptor was taken from a man aged 30-40 years with Graves' ophthalmopathy. The sequencing sample was made of blood. The chain recombines TRBV6-5 with TRBJ2-4, with 9 bases matching TRBD2. CDR3 residues: CASSYLSSGIDGNIQYF. The CDR3 region has the DNA TGTGCCAGCAGTTATTTGTCTAGCGGGATCGATGGAAACATTCAGTACTTC.